This T cell receptor (beta chain) was observed in a study of blood T cell repertoires in COVID-19. The wider study: Samples representing acute and convalescent COVID-19 were sourced from the United States, Italy and Spain. Sources were T cells, B-cell-depleted T cells, or PBMCs; the material itself was cDNA or gDNA.

In the authors' methods: Amplification of reference gene primers was used by the study to estimate nucleated cell counts. This table comes from immunoSEQ multiplex PCR, and its TCRdb copy is limited to in-frame clones, with some not included. The V and J calls and the clone size are those of that table, but D and trimming were determined from the DNA. This table has some 200,000 clones, approximately 82% appearing once. The CDR3 is made up of 15 amino acids. The source material was peripheral blood. The chain is built from TRBV21-1 and TRBJ2-5; the table's TRBD1 call for D was not verified on the DNA. TRBV21-1 is a listed pseudogene. The sequence was collected from a woman aged 40 to 50 who had recovered from COVID-19. CDR3 protein: CASSMRQGKKETQYF. DNA of the CDR3: TGTGCCAGCAGCATGAGACAGGGGAAAAAAGAGACCCAGTACTTC.